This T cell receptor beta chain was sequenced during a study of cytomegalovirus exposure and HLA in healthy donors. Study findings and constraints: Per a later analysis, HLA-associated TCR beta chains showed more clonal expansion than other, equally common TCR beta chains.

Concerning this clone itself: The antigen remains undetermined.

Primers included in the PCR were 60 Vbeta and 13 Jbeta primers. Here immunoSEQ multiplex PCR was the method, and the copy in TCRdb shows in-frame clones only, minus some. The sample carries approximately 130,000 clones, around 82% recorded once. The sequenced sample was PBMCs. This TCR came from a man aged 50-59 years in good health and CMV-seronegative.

The CDR3 is CAISESTSGSMNEQFF. CDR3 nucleotide sequence: TGTGCCATCAGTGAGTCGACTAGCGGGAGTATGAATGAGCAGTTCTTC. The chain uses TRBV10-3 and TRBJ2-1; 12 bases fit TRBD2. Germline V gene data show CDR1 as ENHRY and CDR2 as SYGVKD. V shed 0 bases and J 7 bases; nucleotides not matched to a gene: 4. The CDR3 extends over 16 amino acids.